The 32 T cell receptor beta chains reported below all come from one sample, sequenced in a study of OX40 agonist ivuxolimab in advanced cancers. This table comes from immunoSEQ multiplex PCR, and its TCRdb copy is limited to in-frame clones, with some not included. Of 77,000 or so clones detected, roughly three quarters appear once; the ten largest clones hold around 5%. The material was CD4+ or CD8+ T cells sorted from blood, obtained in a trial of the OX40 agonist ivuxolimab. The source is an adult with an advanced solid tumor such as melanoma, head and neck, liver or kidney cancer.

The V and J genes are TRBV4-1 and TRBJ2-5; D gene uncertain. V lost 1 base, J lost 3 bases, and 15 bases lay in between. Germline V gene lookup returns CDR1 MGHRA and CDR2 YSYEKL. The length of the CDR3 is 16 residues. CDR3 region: CASSQGSWSDKETQYF. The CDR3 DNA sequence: TGCGCCAGCAGCCAAGGTAGTTGGTCAGACAAAGAGACCCAGTACTTC.

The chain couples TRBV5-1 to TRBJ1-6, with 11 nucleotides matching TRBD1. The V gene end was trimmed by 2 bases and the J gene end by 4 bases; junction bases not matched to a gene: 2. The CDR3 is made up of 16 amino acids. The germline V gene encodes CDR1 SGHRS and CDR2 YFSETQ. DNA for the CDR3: TGCGCCAGCAGCTTCGGGACAGGGGGATATAATTCACCCCTCCACTTT. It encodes CASSFGTGGYNSPLHF.

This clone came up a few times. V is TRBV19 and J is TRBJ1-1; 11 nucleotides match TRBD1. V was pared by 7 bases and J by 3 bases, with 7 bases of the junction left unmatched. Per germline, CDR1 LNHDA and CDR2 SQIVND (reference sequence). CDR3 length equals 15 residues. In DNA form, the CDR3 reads TGTGCCAGTACCCCGGGACAGGGGGAGTACACTGAAGCTTTCTTT. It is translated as CASTPGQGEYTEAFF.

The CDR3 DNA is TGTGCCAGCAGCCTGGACAGGGGGCTGTATCTTGGCTACACCTTC. Translation: CASSLDRGLYLGYTF. The chain has TRBV6-4 and TRBJ1-2; TRBD1 matches 11 bases. Looked up from germline, CDR1 is MRHNA and CDR2 is SNTAGT. After removal of 6 bases from V and 7 bases from J, the junction contained 10 bases not matched to a gene. The CDR3 runs 15 residues.

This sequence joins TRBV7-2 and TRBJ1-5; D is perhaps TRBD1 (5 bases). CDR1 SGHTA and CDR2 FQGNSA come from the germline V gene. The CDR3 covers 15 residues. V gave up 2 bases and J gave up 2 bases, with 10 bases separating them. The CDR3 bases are TGTGCCAGCAGCTTACGACTGGGGGGCAATCAGCCCCAGCATTTT. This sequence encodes CASSLRLGGNQPQHF.

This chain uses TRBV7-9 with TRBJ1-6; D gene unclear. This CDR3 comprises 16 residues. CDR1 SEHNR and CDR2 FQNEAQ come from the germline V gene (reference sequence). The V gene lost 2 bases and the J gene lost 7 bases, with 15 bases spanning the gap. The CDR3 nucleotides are TGTGCCAGCAGCTTAAGTGCTACCGGCGGGAATTCACCCCTCCACTTT. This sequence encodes CASSLSATGGNSPLHF.

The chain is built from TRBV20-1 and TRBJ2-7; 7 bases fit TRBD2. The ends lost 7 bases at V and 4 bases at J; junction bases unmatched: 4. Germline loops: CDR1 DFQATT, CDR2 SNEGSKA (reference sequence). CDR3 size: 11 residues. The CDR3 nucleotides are TGCAGTGGGGGGACTACTTACGAGCAGTACTTC. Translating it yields CSGGTTYEQYF.

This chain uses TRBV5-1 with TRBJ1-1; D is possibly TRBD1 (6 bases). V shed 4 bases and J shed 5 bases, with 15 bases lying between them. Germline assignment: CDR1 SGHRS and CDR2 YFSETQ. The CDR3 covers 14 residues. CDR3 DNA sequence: TGCGCCAGCAGCCCAGGAAATAGGGGGACTGAAGCTTTCTTT. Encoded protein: CASSPGNRGTEAFF.

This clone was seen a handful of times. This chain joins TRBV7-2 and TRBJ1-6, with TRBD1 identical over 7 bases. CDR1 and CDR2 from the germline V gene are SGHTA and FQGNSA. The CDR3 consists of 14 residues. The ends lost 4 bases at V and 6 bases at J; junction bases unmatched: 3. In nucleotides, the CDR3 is TGTGCCAGCAGCTCCGGGACAGCTAATTCACCCCTCCACTTT. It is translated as CASSSGTANSPLHF.

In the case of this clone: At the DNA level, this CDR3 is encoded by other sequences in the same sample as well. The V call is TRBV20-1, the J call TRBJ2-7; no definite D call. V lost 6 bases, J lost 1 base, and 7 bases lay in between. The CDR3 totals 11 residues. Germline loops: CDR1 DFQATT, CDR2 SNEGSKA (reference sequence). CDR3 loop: CSARNSYEQYF. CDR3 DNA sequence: TGCAGTGCGAGAAATTCCTACGAGCAGTACTTC.

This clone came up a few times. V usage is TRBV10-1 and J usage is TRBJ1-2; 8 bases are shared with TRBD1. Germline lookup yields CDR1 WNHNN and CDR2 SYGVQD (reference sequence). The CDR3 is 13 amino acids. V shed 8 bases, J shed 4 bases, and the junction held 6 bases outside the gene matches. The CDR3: CASGADRVYGYTF. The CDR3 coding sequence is TGCGCCAGCGGAGCGGACAGGGTCTATGGCTACACCTTC.

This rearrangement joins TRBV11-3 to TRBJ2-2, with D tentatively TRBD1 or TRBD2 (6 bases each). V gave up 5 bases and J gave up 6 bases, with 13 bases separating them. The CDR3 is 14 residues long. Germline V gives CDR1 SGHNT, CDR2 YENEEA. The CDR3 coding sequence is TGTGCCAGCAGCCCCACCGGGGGCCCCGGGGAGCTGTTTTTT. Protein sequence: CASSPTGGPGELFF. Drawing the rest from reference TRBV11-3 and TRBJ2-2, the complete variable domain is EAGVVQSPRYKIIEKKQPVAFWCNPISGHNTLYWYLQNLGQGPELLIRYENEEAVDDSQLPKDRFSAERLKGVDSTLKIQPAELGDSAVYLCASSPTGGPGELFFGEGSRLTVL.

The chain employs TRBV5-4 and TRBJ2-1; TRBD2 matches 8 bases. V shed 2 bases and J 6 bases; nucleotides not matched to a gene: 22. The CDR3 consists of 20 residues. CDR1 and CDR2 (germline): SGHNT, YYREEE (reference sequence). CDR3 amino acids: CASSFYMGSVIAGRTNEQFF. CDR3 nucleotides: TGTGCCAGCAGCTTTTATATGGGTTCGGTTATAGCGGGAAGGACCAATGAGCAGTTCTTC. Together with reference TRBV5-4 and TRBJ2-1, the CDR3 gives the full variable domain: ETGVTQSPTHLIKTRGQQVTLRCSSQSGHNTVSWYQQALGQGPQFIFQYYREEENGRGNFPPRFSGLQFPNYSSELNVNALELDDSALYLCASSFYMGSVIAGRTNEQFFGPGTRLTVL.

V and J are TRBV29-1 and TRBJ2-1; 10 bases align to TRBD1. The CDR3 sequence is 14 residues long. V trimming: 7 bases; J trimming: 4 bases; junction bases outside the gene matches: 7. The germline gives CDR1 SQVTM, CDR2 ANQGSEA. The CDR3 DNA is TGCAGCGCGCGGGGACAGGGGCGGTACAATGAGCAGTTCTTC. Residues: CSARGQGRYNEQFF.

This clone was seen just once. This CDR3 is CASSSPQATGSYEQYF. DNA of the CDR3: TGTGCCAGCAGCTCCCCCCAGGCCACGGGCTCCTACGAGCAGTACTTC. The chain recombines TRBV5-5 with TRBJ2-7; D not certain. The germline V gene has CDR1 SGHKS and CDR2 YYEKEE (reference sequence). V gave up 3 bases and J gave up 0 bases, with 16 bases separating them. This CDR3 contains 16 residues.

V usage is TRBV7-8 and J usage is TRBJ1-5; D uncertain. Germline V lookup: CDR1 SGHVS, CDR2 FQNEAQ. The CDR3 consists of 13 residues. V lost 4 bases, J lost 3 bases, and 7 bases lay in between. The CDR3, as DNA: TGTGCCAGCAGCTCGACGGACAATCAGCCCCAGCATTTT. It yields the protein CASSSTDNQPQHF.

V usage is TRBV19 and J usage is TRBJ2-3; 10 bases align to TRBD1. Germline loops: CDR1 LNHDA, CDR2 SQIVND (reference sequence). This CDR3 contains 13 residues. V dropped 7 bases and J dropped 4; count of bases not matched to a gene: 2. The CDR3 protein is CASTGTGADTQYF. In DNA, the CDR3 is TGTGCCAGTACGGGGACAGGGGCAGATACGCAGTATTTT.

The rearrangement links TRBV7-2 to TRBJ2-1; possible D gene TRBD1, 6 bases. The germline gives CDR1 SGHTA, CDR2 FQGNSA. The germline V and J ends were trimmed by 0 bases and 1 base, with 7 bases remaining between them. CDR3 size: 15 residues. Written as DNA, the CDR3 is TGTGCCAGCAGCTTAGCTGGACAGTCCTACAATGAGCAGTTCTTC. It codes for CASSLAGQSYNEQFF.

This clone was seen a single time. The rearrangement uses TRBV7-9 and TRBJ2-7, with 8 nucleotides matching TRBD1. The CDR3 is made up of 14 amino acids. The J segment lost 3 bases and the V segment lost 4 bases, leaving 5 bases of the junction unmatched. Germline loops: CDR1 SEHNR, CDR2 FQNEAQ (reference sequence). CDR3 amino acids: CASSSQGGLYEQYF. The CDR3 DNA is TGTGCCAGCAGCTCACAGGGGGGTCTCTACGAGCAGTACTTC. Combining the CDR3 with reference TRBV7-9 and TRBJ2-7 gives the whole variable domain DTGVSQNPRHKITKRGQNVTFRCDPISEHNRLYWYRQTLGQGPEFLTYFQNEAQLEKSRLLSDRFSAERPKGSFSTLEIQRTEQGDSAMYLCASSSQGGLYEQYFGPGTRLTVT.

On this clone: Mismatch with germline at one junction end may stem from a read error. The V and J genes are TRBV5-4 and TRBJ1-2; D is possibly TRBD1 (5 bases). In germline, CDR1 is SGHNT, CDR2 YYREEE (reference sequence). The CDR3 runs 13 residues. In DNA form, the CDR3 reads TGTGCCGGCAGCCTAGCGGGGCTTTATGGCTACACCTTC. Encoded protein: CAGSLAGLYGYTF.

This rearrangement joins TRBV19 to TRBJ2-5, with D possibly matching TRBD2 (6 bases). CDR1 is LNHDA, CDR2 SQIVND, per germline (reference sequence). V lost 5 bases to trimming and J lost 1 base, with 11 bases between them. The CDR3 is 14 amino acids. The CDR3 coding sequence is TGTGCCAGTAGTCCTAGCGCCCTCCAAGAGACCCAGTACTTC. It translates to CASSPSALQETQYF.

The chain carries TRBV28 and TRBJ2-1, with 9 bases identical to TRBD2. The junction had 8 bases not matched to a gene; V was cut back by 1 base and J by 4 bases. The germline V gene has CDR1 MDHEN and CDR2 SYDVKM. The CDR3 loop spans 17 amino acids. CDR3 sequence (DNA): TGTGCCAGCAGTTTATTGGCGGGAGGGCCAGGGTACAATGAGCAGTTCTTC. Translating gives CASSLLAGGPGYNEQFF.

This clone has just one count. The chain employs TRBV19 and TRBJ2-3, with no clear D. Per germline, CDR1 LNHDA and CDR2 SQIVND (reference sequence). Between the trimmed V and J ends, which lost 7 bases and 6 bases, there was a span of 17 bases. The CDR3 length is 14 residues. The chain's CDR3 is CASTLLRRFDTQYF. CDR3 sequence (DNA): TGTGCCAGTACCCTTCTGCGACGTTTTGATACGCAGTATTTT.

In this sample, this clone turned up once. The CDR3 region has the DNA TGCGCCAGCAGCCGGACGAATATTTACTCTGGGGCCAACGTCCTGACTTTC. Its protein is CASSRTNIYSGANVLTF. The chain uses TRBV5-1 and TRBJ2-6, with D uncertain. V was clipped by 4 bases and J by 0 bases, with 14 bases between them. CDR3 length: 17 residues. The germline gives CDR1 SGHRS, CDR2 YFSETQ. Full variable domain (outside the CDR3, taken from reference TRBV5-1 and TRBJ2-6): KAGVTQTPRYLIKTRGQQVTLSCSPISGHRSVSWYQQTPGQGLQFLFEYFSETQRNKGNFPGRFSGRQFSNSRSEMNVSTLELGDSALYLCASSRTNIYSGANVLTFGAGSRLTVL.

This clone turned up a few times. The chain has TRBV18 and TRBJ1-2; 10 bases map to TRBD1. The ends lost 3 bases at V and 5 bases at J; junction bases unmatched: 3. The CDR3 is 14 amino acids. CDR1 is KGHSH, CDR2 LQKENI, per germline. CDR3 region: CASSPWTGGYGYTF. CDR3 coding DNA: TGTGCCAGCTCACCTTGGACAGGGGGATATGGCTACACCTTC.

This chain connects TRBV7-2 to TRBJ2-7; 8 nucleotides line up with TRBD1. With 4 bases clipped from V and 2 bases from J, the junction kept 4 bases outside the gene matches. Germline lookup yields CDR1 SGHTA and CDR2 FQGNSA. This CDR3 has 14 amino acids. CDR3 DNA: TGTGCCAGCAGCTCAGGACAGGGCCCCTACGAGCAGTACTTC. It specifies CASSSGQGPYEQYF.

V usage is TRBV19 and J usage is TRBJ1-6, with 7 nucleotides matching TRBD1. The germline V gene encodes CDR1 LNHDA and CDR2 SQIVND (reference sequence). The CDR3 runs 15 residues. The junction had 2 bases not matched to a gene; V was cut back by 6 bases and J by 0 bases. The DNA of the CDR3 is TGTGCCAGTAGGGACAGGAGCTCCTATAATTCACCCCTCCACTTT. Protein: CASRDRSSYNSPLHF.

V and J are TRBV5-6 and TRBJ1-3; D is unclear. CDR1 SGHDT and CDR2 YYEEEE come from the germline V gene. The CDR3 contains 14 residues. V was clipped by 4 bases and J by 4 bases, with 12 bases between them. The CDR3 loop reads CASSAGDLGNTIYF. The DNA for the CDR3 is TGTGCCAGCAGCGCCGGCGATTTAGGAAACACCATATATTTT.

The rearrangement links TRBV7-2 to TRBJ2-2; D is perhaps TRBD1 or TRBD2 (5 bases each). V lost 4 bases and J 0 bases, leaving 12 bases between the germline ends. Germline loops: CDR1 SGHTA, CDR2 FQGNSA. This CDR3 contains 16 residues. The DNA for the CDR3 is TGTGCCAGCAGCTGGGGACCCTCCGCGAACACCGGGGAGCTGTTTTTT. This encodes CASSWGPSANTGELFF.

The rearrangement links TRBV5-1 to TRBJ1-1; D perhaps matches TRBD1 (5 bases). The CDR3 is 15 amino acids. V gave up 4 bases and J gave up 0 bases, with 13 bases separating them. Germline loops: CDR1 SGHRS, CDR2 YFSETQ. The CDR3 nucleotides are TGCGCCAGCAGCCCCGCGGGGGGAATGAACACTGAAGCTTTCTTT. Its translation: CASSPAGGMNTEAFF.

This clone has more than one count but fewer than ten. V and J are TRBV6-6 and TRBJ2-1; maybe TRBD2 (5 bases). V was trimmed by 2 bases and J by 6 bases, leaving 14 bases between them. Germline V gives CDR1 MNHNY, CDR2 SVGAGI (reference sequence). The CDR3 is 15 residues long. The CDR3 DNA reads TGTGCCAGCAGTTACGGCGGGCCATTGACCAATGAGCAGTTCTTC. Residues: CASSYGGPLTNEQFF.

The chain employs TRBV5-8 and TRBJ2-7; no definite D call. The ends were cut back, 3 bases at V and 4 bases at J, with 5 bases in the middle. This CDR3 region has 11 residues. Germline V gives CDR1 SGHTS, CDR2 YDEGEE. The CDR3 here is CASSSLYEQYF. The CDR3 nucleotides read TGTGCCAGCAGCTCCCTATACGAGCAGTACTTC.